These 18 T cell receptor beta chains were sequenced from one sample in a study of blood T cells in healthy people across ages. The second PCR ran about 6 to 11 cycles with a sample-barcoded 5' primer and J-beta primers. TCRdb recomputed calls from the 5' RACE reads with MiXCR, one row per CDR3 protein. The sample carries 700,000 to 900,000 distinct CDR3 sequences, less than 70% recorded once. The sample was blood. Receptors were obtained from a man at least 80 years old in good health.

This clonotype has just a few counts. V is TRBV20-1 and J is TRBJ1-2; weak D call: TRBD1 (6 bases). Trimming stripped 4 bases from V and 0 bases from J, with 15 bases between. The length of the CDR3 is 15 residues. Looked up from germline, CDR1 is DFQATT and CDR2 is SNEGSKA (reference sequence). The CDR3 spells CSAIGGRASNYGYTF. The CDR3 bases are TGCAGTGCTATCGGGGGGCGGGCCTCTAACTATGGCTACACCTTC.

This clonotype turned up a few times. This chain joins TRBV28 and TRBJ2-4; 7 bases align to TRBD2. The last part of the DNA fits TRBJ2-7 better; the J call may be wrong. The CDR3 covers 14 residues. Looked up from germline, CDR1 is MDHEN and CDR2 is SYDVKM. Here the CDR3 DNA reads TGTGCCAGCAGTCTTAGCGGGTCCAGATACGAGCAGTACTTC. As protein: CASSLSGSRYEQYF.

The chain links TRBV7-8 to TRBJ1-1; D not resolved. From germline, CDR1 is SGHVS and CDR2 FQNEAQ. V was trimmed by 5 bases and J by 0 bases, leaving 13 bases between them. The CDR3 spans 15 residues. CDR3 nucleotide sequence: TGTGCCAGCAGCCCCTCACGCGAAGTGAACACTGAAGCTTTCTTT. Its translation: CASSPSREVNTEAFF.

The rearrangement uses TRBV5-1 and TRBJ2-6; perhaps TRBD2 as D (5 bases). The V gene's germline CDR1 is SGHRS and CDR2 YFSETQ. Trimming removed 0 bases from V and 4 bases from J, with 11 bases in between. CDR3 length equals 16 residues. CDR3 sequence reads: CASSLESGSGANVLTF. DNA for the CDR3: TGCGCCAGCAGCTTGGAGTCGGGGTCCGGGGCCAACGTCCTGACTTTC.

This chain connects TRBV15 to TRBJ2-3; D ambiguous. There are 15 residues in the CDR3. The germline gives CDR1 LNHNV, CDR2 YYDKDF (reference sequence). Trimming removed 0 bases at V and 14 bases at J, with 21 bases between. The CDR3, as DNA: TGTGCCACCAGCAGAGATCTCGGCAGCCTCAGATACGCGTATTTT. Protein: CATSRDLGSLRYAYF.

This chain links TRBV7-2 with TRBJ2-7; D gene unclear. CDR1 and CDR2 from the germline V gene are SGHTA and FQGNSA. Trimming cost V 3 bases and J 11 bases, with 20 bases left between them. The CDR3 is 14 residues long. DNA for the CDR3: TGTGCCAGCAGCTTGAGTCAGGCCCTTCAGCCGGAGTACTTC. This encodes CASSLSQALQPEYF.

In this sample, this clonotype turned up many times. The J gene is TRBJ2-7, the V gene TRBV7-8; unclear D gene. The germline gives CDR1 SGHVS, CDR2 FQNEAQ. This CDR3 region has 14 residues. Trimming pared 1 base from V and 1 base from J, leaving 8 bases between. CDR3 loop: CASSLGRRSYEQYF. Written as DNA, the CDR3 is TGTGCCAGCAGCTTAGGCAGGAGATCCTACGAGCAGTACTTC.

The V gene is TRBV20-1, the J gene TRBJ2-3; D is undetermined. Germline lookup yields CDR1 DFQATT and CDR2 SNEGSKA (reference sequence). Trimming cost V 3 bases and J 14 bases, with 24 bases left between them. The CDR3 spans 14 residues. Here the CDR3 reads CSASNSDGHRYAYF. CDR3 coding DNA: TGCAGTGCTAGTAACTCTGACGGGCACAGATACGCGTATTTT.

The J gene is TRBJ2-1, the V gene TRBV10-3; D may be TRBD1 (7 bases). The CDR3 is 15 amino acids. CDR1 and CDR2 from the germline V gene are ENHRY and SYGVKD. V lost 5 bases to trimming and J lost 1 base, with 12 bases between them. The CDR3: CAISSSGGSYNEQFF. CDR3 coding DNA: TGTGCCATCAGTTCGTCAGGGGGGTCCTACAATGAGCAGTTCTTC.

As regards this clonotype: One end of the junction varies from germline; a read error may be responsible. In nucleotides, the CDR3 is TGCGCCAGCAGGAGGGGACAGGGAGGAAATGAGCAGTTCTTC. Translation gives CASRRGQGGNEQFF. This rearrangement joins TRBV2 to TRBJ2-1; 9 positions agree with TRBD1. The CDR3 extends over 14 amino acids. CDR1 and CDR2 from the germline V gene are SNHLY and FYNNEI.

The V and J genes are TRBV7-8 and TRBJ1-2; possible D gene TRBD1, 5 bases. V lost 0 bases and J 7 bases, leaving 12 bases between the germline ends. The CDR3 covers 14 residues. Per germline, CDR1 SGHVS and CDR2 FQNEAQ. The CDR3 coding sequence is TGTGCCAGCAGCTTAGCGGGACCGCGGGGTGGCTACACCTTC. Protein: CASSLAGPRGGYTF.

The chain links TRBV11-2 to TRBJ1-5; possibly TRBD1 for D (5 bases). The V end was cut by 4 bases, the J end by 4 bases, with 14 bases between. The CDR3 runs 15 residues. CDR1 and CDR2 from the germline V gene are SGHAT and FQNNGV. The CDR3 DNA sequence: TGTGCCAGCAGCTCCCGCGGCAGGGAGAATCAGCCCCAGCATTTT. This codes for CASSSRGRENQPQHF.

This clonotype has a handful of counts. The chain is built from TRBV5-5 and TRBJ2-5; D uncertain. The V end lost 4 bases, the J end lost 8 bases, and 21 bases lay between the germline ends. The germline V gene encodes CDR1 SGHKS and CDR2 YYEKEE (reference sequence). This CDR3 is built from 15 residues. The CDR3 protein is CASSNWALSEGTQYF. The CDR3 coding sequence is TGTGCCAGCAGCAATTGGGCTCTCTCTGAAGGCACCCAGTACTTC.

The rearrangement uses TRBV5-1 and TRBJ1-1; no firm D call. This CDR3 contains 12 residues. The V end lost 7 bases, the J end lost 0 bases, and 7 bases lay between the germline ends. The V gene's germline CDR1 is SGHRS and CDR2 YFSETQ. The CDR3 nucleotides are TGCGCCAGCGGCAATATGAACACTGAAGCTTTCTTT. This encodes CASGNMNTEAFF.

The CDR3 reads CASSPRKRSSYNEQFF. DNA for the CDR3: TGCGCCAGCAGCCCCCGGAAACGAAGCTCCTACAATGAGCAGTTCTTC. The V gene is TRBV5-1, the J gene TRBJ2-1; D is unclear. Deletions cut 4 bases from V and 0 bases from J, with 14 bases between. Germline-derived CDR1 and CDR2 are SGHRS and YFSETQ. The CDR3 loop spans 16 amino acids.

The chain carries TRBV20-1 and TRBJ2-3; maybe TRBD2 (5 bases). The germline V gene has CDR1 DFQATT and CDR2 SNEGSKA (reference sequence). CDR3 length: 14 amino acids. The V end lost 3 bases, the J end lost 0 bases, and 10 bases lay between the germline ends. In DNA form, the CDR3 reads TGCAGTGCTAGCGGGAAAACTAGCACAGATACGCAGTATTTT. Its translation is CSASGKTSTDTQYF.

This chain joins TRBV3-1 and TRBJ2-7; 7 bases are a match to TRBD2. The CDR3 is made up of 16 amino acids. The trim removed 1 base at V and 2 bases at J, leaving 8 bases unmatched. Germline CDR1 and CDR2: LGHDT and YNNKEL (reference sequence). The CDR3 region is CASSQVGGSGTYEQYF. The CDR3 region has the DNA TGTGCCAGCAGCCAAGTCGGGGGGTCCGGTACCTACGAGCAGTACTTC.

This clonotype was counted between two and nine times. V is TRBV20-1 and J is TRBJ2-1; TRBD1 agrees at 10 bases. The germline CDR1 and CDR2 sequences are DFQATT and SNEGSKA (reference sequence). There are 13 residues in the CDR3. V was clipped by 3 bases and J by 9 bases; unmatched bases: 5. The CDR3 sequence is CSASGDRGSEQFF. In DNA, the CDR3 is TGCAGTGCTAGTGGGGACAGGGGCTCTGAGCAGTTCTTC.